These 7 T cell receptor beta chains originate from one sample sequenced in a study of blood T cell repertoires in COVID-19. The data were produced by immunoSEQ multiplex PCR, yet TCRdb's version contains in-frame clones alone and is incomplete. This sample has around 200,000 clones, with around 89% found just once. The sample taken for sequencing was peripheral blood. These receptors were obtained from a man aged 50 to 59 with acute or convalescent COVID-19.

The V gene is TRBV11-2, the J gene TRBJ1-3; TRBD1 aligns across 7 bases. Germline-derived CDR1 and CDR2 are SGHAT and FQNNGV. V was pared by 6 bases and J by 0 bases, with 5 bases of the junction left unmatched. This CDR3 region has 15 residues. The CDR3, as DNA: TGTGCCAGCAGACCTGGGACAGTCTCTGGAAACACCATATATTTT. Its protein product is CASRPGTVSGNTIYF.

The chain uses TRBV29-1 and TRBJ2-6; 8 nucleotides agree with TRBD1. From germline, CDR1 is SQVTM and CDR2 ANQGSEA. J gave up 11 bases and V 6 bases, and 9 bases lay outside the gene matches. CDR3 size: 13 residues. The CDR3 loop is CSVLTGGWDVLTF. The CDR3 bases are TGCAGCGTCCTTACAGGGGGATGGGACGTCCTGACTTTC.

The rearrangement joins TRBV7-2 to TRBJ1-1, with D possibly matching TRBD1 (5 bases). V was clipped by 5 bases and J by 1 base, with 11 bases between them. The CDR3 is 14 amino acids. The V gene's germline CDR1 is SGHTA and CDR2 FQGNSA. Here the CDR3 DNA reads TGTGCCAGCAGCCCCGGACACCAGAACACTGAAGCTTTCTTT. Residues: CASSPGHQNTEAFF. Full variable domain (outside the CDR3, taken from reference TRBV7-2 and TRBJ1-1): GAGVSQSPSNKVTEKGKDVELRCDPISGHTALYWYRQSLGQGLEFLIYFQGNSAPDKSGLPSDRFSAERTGGSVSTLTIQRTQQEDSAVYLCASSPGHQNTEAFFGQGTRLTVV.

A word on this clone: Other DNA sequences in this sample translate to the same CDR3. V usage is TRBV11-2 and J usage is TRBJ1-1; D gene unclear. CDR3 size: 14 residues. The V and J ends lost 3 bases and 1 base respectively, with 9 bases between them. CDR1 and CDR2 (germline): SGHAT, FQNNGV. This CDR3 is CASSFRGTNTEAFF. CDR3 DNA: TGTGCCAGCAGCTTTCGGGGAACGAACACTGAAGCTTTCTTT.

This chain uses TRBV29-1 with TRBJ1-2; unclear D gene. The germline V gene encodes CDR1 SQVTM and CDR2 ANQGSEA. V shed 7 bases and J shed 6 bases, with 18 bases lying between them. This CDR3 is built from 13 residues. The CDR3 sequence: CSATSREIHGYTF. CDR3 bases: TGCAGCGCTACCTCGAGGGAGATCCATGGCTACACCTTC.

This CDR3 reads CASTEPGRMNTEAFF. DNA for the CDR3: TGTGCCAGCACCGAACCCGGCAGGATGAACACTGAAGCTTTCTTT. The chain recombines TRBV28 with TRBJ1-1; D is unresolved. V lost 7 bases and J lost 0, with 15 bases in between. Germline loops: CDR1 MDHEN, CDR2 SYDVKM. CDR3 size: 15 residues.

The J gene is TRBJ2-1, the V gene TRBV5-1, with 10 bases identical to TRBD2. The ends lost 4 bases at V and 6 bases at J; junction bases unmatched: 13. There are 17 residues in the CDR3. Germline CDR1 SGHRS, CDR2 YFSETQ. For the CDR3, the DNA is TGCGCCAGCAGCCCCGGCGGGGGCCTAGCGGGAGTCAATGAGCAGTTCTTC. Translating it yields CASSPGGGLAGVNEQFF.